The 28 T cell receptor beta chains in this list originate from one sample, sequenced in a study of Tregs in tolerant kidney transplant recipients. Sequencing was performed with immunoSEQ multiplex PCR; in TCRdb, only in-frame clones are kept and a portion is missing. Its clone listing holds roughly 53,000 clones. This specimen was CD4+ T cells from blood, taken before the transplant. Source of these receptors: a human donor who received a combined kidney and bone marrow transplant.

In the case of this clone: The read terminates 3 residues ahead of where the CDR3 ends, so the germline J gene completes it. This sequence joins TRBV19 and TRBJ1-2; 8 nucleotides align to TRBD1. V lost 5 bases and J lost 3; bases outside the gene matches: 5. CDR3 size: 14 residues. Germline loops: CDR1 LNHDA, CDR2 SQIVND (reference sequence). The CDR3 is CASSSDREDYGYTF. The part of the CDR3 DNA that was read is TGTGCCAGTAGTTCGGACAGGGAGGACTATGGC.

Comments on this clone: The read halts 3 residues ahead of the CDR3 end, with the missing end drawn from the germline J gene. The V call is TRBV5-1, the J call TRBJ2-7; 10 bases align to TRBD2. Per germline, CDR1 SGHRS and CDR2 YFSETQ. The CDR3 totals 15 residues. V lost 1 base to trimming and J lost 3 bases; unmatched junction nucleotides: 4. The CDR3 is CASSLRPSGGYEQYF. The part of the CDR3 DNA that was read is TGCGCCAGCAGCTTGAGGCCTAGCGGGGGCTACGAG.

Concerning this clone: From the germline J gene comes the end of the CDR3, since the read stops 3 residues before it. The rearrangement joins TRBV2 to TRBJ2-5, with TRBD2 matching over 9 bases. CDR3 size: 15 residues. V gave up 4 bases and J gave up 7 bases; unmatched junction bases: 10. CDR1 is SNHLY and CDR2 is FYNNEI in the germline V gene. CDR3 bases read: TGTGCCAGCAGTGGTCGACTAGCGGTGCGGGCGACC. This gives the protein CASSGRLAVRAT. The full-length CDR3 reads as CASSGRLAVRATQYF.

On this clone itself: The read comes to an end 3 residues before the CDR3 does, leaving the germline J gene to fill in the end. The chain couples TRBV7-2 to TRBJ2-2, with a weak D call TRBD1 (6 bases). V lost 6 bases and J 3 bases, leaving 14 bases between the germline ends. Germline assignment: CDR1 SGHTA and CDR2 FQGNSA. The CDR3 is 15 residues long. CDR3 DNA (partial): TGTGCCAGCAGTCAGACACAGGGTTACACCGGGGAG. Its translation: CASSQTQGYTGE. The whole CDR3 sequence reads CASSQTQGYTGELFF.

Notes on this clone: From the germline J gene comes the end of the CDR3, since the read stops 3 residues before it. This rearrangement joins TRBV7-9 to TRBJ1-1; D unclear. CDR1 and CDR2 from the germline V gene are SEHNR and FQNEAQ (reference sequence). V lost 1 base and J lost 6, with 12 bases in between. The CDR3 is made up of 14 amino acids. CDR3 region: CASSLVSPQAEAFF. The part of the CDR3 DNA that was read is TGTGCCAGCAGCTTAGTTAGTCCCCAGGCTGAA.

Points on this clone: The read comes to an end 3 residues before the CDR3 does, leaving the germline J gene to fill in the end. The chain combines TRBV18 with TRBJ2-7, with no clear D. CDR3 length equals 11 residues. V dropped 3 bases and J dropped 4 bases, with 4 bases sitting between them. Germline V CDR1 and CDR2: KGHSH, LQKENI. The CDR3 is CASSPQYEQYF. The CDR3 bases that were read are TGTGCCAGCTCACCTCAGTACGAG.

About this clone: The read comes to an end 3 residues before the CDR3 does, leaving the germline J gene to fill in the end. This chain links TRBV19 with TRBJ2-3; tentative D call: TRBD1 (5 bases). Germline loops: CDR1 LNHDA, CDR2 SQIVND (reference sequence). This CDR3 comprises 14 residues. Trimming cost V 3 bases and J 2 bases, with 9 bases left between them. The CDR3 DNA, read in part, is TGTGCCAGTAGTATTGGACACACCACAGATACG. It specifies CASSIGHTTDT. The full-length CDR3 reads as CASSIGHTTDTQYF.

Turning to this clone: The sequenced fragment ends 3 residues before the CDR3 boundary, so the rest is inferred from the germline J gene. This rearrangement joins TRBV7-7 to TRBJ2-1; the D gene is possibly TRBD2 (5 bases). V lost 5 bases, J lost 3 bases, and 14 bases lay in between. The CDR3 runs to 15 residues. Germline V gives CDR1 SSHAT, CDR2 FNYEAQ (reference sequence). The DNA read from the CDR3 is TGTGCCAGCAGCGAGACACTAGAGGGCTACAATGAG. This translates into CASSETLEGYNE. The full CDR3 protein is CASSETLEGYNEQFF. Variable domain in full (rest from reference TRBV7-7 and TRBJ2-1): GAGVSQSPRYKVTKRGQDVTLRCDPISSHATLYWYQQALGQGPEFLTYFNYEAQPDKSGLPSDRFSAERPEGSISTLTIQRTEQRDSAMYRCASSETLEGYNEQFFGPGTRLTVL.

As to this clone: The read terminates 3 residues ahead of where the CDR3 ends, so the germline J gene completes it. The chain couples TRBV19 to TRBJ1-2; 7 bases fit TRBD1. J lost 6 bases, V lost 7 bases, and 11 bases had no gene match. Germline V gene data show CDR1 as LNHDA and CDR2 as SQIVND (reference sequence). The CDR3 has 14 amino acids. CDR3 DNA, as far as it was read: TGTGCCAGTACCAGACAGGGTCGGCGGAATGGC. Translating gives CASTRQGRRNG. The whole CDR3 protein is CASTRQGRRNGYTF.

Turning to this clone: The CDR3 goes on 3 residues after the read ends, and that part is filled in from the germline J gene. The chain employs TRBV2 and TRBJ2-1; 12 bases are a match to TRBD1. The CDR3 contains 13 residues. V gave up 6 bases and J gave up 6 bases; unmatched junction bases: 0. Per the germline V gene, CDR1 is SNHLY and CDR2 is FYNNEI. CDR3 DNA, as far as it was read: TGTGCCAGCAGGGGACAGGGGGCCAATGAG. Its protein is CASRGQGANE. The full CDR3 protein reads CASRGQGANEQFF.

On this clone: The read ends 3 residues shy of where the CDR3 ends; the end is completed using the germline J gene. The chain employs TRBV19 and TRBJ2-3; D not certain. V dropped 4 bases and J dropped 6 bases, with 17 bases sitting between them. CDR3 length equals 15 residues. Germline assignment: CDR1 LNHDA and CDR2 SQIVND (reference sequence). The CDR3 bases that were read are TGTGCCAGTAGTAAAGTAGCCGTCACCGGGGATACG. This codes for CASSKVAVTGDT. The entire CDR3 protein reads CASSKVAVTGDTQYF.

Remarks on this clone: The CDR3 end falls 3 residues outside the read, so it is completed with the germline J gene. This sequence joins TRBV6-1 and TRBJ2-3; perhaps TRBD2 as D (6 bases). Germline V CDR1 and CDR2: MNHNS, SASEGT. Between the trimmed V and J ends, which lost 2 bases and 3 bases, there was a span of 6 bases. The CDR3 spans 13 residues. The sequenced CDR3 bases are TGTGCCAGCAGTGAAAGCGGGACAGATACG. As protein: CASSESGTDT. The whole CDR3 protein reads CASSESGTDTQYF.

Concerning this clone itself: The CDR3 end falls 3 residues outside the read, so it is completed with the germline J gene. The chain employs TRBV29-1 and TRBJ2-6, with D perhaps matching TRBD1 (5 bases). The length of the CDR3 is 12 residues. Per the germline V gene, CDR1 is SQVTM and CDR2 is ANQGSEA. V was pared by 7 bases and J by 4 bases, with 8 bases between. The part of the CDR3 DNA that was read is TGCAGCGCGCAGGGAGGGGCCAACGTC. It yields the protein CSAQGGANV. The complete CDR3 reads CSAQGGANVLTF.

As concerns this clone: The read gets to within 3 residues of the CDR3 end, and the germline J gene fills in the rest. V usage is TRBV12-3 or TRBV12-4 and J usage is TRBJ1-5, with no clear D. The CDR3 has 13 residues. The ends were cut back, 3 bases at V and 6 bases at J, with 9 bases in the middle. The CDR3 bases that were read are TGTGCCAGCAGTTTTATTTCGGGTCAGCCC. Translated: CASSFISGQP. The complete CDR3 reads CASSFISGQPQHF.

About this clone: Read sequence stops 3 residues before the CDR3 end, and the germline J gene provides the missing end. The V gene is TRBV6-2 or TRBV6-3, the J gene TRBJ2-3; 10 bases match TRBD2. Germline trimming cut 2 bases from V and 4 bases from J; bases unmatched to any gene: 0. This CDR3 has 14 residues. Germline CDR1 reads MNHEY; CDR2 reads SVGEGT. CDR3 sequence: CASSYLAGADTQYF. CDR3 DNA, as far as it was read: TGTGCCAGCAGTTACCTAGCGGGAGCAGATACG.

The CDR3 region is CASSQIGQGVYEQYF. The sequenced part of the CDR3 DNA is TGTGCCAGTAGCCAAATCGGACAGGGGGTCTACGAG. The J gene is TRBJ2-7, the V gene TRBV19; 10 nucleotides line up with TRBD1. The sequenced fragment ends 3 residues before the CDR3 boundary, so the rest is inferred from the germline J gene. The germline V gene encodes CDR1 LNHDA and CDR2 SQIVND (reference sequence). CDR3 length: 15 amino acids. The trim removed 6 bases at V and 3 bases at J, leaving 8 bases unmatched.

The CDR3 region is CASSPGTSGGTEQFF. The CDR3 bases that were read are TGTGCCAGCTCACCGGGGACTAGCGGGGGGACTGAG. This rearrangement joins TRBV18 to TRBJ2-1; 15 bases agree with TRBD2. The read ends 3 residues before the CDR3 terminus; that terminus is restored from the germline J gene. Trimming at V came to 3 bases and at J to 9 bases, leaving 3 bases not matched to a gene. The germline gives CDR1 KGHSH, CDR2 LQKENI. The CDR3 runs 15 residues.

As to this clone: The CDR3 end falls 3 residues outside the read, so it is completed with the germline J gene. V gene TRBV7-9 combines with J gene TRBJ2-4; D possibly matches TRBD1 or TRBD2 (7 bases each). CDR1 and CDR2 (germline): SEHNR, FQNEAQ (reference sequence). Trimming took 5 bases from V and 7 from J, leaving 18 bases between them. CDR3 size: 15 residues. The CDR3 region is CASSNKQGGGNIQYF. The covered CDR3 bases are TGTGCCAGCAGCAACAAGCAGGGGGGAGGGAACATT.

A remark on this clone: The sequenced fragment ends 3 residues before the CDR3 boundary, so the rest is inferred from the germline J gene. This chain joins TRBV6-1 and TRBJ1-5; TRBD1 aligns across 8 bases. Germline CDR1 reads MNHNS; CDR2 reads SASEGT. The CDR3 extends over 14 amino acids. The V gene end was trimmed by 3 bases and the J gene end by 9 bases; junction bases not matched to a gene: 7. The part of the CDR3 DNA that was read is TGTGCCAGCAGTGAGGGCAGGGGGCGATTGCCC. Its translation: CASSEGRGRLP. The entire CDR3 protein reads CASSEGRGRLPQHF.

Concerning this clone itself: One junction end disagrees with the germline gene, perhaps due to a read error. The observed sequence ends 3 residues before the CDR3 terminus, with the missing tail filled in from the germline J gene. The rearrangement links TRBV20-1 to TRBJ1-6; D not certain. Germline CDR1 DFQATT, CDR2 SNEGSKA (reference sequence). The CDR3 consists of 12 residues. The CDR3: CSARDQSSPLHF. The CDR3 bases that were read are TGCAGTGCAAGAGACCAGAGTTCACCC.

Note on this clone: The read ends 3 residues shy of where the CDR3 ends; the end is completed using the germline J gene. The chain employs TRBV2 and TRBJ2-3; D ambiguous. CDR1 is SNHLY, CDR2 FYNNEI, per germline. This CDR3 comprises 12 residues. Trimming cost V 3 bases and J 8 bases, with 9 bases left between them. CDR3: CASSDPPGTQYF. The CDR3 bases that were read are TGTGCCAGCAGTGACCCCCCAGGTACG.

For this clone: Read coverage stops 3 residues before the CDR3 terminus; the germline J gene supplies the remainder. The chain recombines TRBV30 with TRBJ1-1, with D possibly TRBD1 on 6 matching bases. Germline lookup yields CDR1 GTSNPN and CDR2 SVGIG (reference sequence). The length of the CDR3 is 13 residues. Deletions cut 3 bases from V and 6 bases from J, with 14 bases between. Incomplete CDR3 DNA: TGTGCCTGGAGCATAACAGGGTTCCCTGAA. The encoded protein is CAWSITGFPE. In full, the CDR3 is CAWSITGFPEAFF.

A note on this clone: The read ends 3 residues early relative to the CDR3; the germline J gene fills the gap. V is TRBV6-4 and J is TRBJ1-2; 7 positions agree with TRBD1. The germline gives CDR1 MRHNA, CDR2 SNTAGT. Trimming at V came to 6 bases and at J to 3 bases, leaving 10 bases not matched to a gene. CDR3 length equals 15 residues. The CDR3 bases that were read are TGTGCCAGCAGAAGAAGACCTACAGGGGACTATGGC. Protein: CASRRRPTGDYG. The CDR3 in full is CASRRRPTGDYGYTF.

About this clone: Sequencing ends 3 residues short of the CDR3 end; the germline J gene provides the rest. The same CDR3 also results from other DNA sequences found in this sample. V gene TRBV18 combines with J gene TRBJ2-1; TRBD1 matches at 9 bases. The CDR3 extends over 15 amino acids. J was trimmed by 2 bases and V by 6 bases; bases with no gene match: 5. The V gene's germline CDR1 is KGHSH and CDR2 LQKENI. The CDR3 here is CASSPGTGTYNEQFF. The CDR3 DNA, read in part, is TGTGCCAGCTCGCCCGGGACAGGGACCTACAATGAG.

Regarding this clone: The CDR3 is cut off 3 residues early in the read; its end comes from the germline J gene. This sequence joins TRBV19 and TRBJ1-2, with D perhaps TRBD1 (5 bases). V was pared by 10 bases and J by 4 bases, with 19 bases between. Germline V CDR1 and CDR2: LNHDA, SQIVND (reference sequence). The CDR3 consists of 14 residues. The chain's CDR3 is CATSPLGDSYGYTF. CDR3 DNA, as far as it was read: TGTGCCACCTCCCCTCTAGGGGACTCCTATGGC.

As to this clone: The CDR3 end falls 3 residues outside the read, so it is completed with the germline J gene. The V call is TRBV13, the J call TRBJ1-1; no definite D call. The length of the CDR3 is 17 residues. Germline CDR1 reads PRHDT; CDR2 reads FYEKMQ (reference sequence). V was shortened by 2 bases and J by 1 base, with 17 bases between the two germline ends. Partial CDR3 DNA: TGTGCCAGCAGCTTAAGGAGCGGACGGACCCAGAACACTGAA. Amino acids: CASSLRSGRTQNTE. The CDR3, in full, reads CASSLRSGRTQNTEAFF.

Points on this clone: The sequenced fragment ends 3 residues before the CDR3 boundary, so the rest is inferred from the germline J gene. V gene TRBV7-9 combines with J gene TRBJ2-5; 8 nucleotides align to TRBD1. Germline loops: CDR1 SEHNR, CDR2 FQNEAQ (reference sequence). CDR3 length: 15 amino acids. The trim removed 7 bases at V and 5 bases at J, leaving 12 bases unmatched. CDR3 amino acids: CASTGGRGARETQYF. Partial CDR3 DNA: TGTGCCAGCACAGGGGGCAGGGGCGCTCGGGAGACC.

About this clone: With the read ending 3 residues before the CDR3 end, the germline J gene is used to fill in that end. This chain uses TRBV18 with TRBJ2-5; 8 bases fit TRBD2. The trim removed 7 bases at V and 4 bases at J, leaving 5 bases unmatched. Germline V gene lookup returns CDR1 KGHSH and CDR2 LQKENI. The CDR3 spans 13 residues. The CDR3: CASFPGRGETQYF. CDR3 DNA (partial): TGTGCCAGCTTTCCCGGGAGGGGAGAGACC.